The 23 T cell receptor beta chains given below trace back to one sample, sequenced in a study of blood T cell repertoires in COVID-19. Libraries were prepared by immunoSEQ multiplex PCR; TCRdb keeps only in-frame clonotypes and omits some of them. This repertoire shows fewer than 350,000 clones, about 89% found once; its top ten account for about 4.2%. The sample was peripheral blood. The receptor source for this set is a man in his forties with acute or convalescent COVID-19.

The chain carries TRBV11-2 and TRBJ1-6; TRBD1 might be the D (5 bases). The germline gives CDR1 SGHAT, CDR2 FQNNGV. The CDR3 extends over 17 amino acids. V shed 5 bases and J shed 8 bases, with 22 bases lying between them. The CDR3 spells CASSPVGTAGVDSPLHF. The CDR3 nucleotides read TGTGCCAGCAGCCCAGTCGGGACTGCCGGCGTAGATTCACCCCTCCACTTT.

The genes are TRBV5-1 and TRBJ2-3; possible D gene TRBD1, 5 bases. From germline, CDR1 is SGHRS and CDR2 YFSETQ. This CDR3 has 14 residues. Trimming took 4 bases from V and 4 from J, leaving 13 bases between them. CDR3: CASSGALAADTQYF. The DNA for the CDR3 is TGCGCCAGCAGCGGGGCATTAGCCGCAGATACGCAGTATTTT.

V gene TRBV5-4 combines with J gene TRBJ2-6; no clear D gene. The ends were cut back, 4 bases at V and 0 bases at J, with 14 bases in the middle. Germline V gives CDR1 SGHNT, CDR2 YYREEE (reference sequence). The CDR3 is made up of 17 amino acids. The CDR3 DNA follows: TGTGCCAGCAGCCACATCAGGTTTAACTCTGGGGCCAACGTCCTGACTTTC. It encodes CASSHIRFNSGANVLTF.

This sequence joins TRBV11-3 and TRBJ1-1; a weak D match, TRBD1 (6 bases). CDR1 and CDR2 from the germline V gene are SGHNT and YENEEA. CDR3 size: 13 residues. Trimming cost V 3 bases and J 4 bases, with 9 bases left between them. The CDR3 region is CASSFGQSTEAFF. CDR3 coding DNA: TGTGCCAGCAGCTTCGGACAGAGCACTGAAGCTTTCTTT.

The rearrangement joins TRBV7-3 to TRBJ1-2, with unresolved D. Trimming removed 2 bases at V and 4 bases at J, with 8 bases between. Germline V gives CDR1 SGHTA, CDR2 FQGTGA. The CDR3 has 13 amino acids. The CDR3: CASSLAGSYGYTF. DNA of the CDR3: TGTGCCAGCAGCTTAGCGGGGTCCTATGGCTACACCTTC. The full variable domain, in which reference TRBV7-3 and TRBJ1-2 provide the parts outside the CDR3, is GAGVSQTPSNKVTEKGKYVELRCDPISGHTALYWYRQSLGQGPEFLIYFQGTGAADDSGLPNDRFFAVRPEGSVSTLKIQRTERGDSAVYLCASSLAGSYGYTFGSGTRLTVV.

CDR3 amino acids: CASSLEASGGAEQFF. The CDR3 DNA sequence: TGCGCCAGCAGCTTGGAAGCTAGCGGGGGGGCTGAGCAGTTCTTC. This sequence joins TRBV5-1 and TRBJ2-1; the match to TRBD2 covers 12 bases. The length of the CDR3 is 15 residues. CDR1 is SGHRS, CDR2 YFSETQ, per germline. V was clipped by 0 bases and J by 9 bases; unmatched bases: 4.

This chain connects TRBV18 to TRBJ2-7; 8 bases are shared with TRBD2. There are 15 residues in the CDR3. Germline trimming cut 5 bases from V and 6 bases from J; bases unmatched to any gene: 12. Germline loops: CDR1 KGHSH, CDR2 LQKENI. CDR3 protein: CASSATGTSLGEQYF. CDR3 sequence (DNA): TGTGCCAGCTCAGCTACCGGGACTAGTTTAGGCGAGCAGTACTTC.

This rearrangement joins TRBV5-5 to TRBJ1-2; 7 bases are a match to TRBD1. Germline-derived CDR1 and CDR2 are SGHKS and YYEKEE (reference sequence). This CDR3 region has 16 residues. J lost 2 bases, V lost 4 bases, and 11 bases had no gene match. The CDR3: CASSGRPGQLNYGYTF. CDR3 bases: TGTGCCAGCAGCGGGAGGCCGGGACAGTTGAACTATGGCTACACCTTC.

This chain uses TRBV6-1 with TRBJ2-2; D may be TRBD2 (5 bases). V lost 3 bases and J lost 5, with 10 bases in between. The CDR3 totals 14 residues. Germline values: CDR1 MNHNS, CDR2 SASEGT. The CDR3 nucleotides are TGTGCCAGCAGTGAGGTCCGAGGGACCGGGGAGCTGTTTTTT. It specifies CASSEVRGTGELFF.

The chain is built from TRBV4-2 and TRBJ1-2; the match to TRBD1 covers 7 bases. CDR1 and CDR2 from the germline V gene are LGHNA and YNFKEQ. The CDR3 is 16 residues long. J lost 2 bases, V lost 4 bases, and 10 bases had no gene match. The CDR3 protein is CASSPLQGTANYGYTF. CDR3 nucleotides: TGTGCCAGCAGCCCGCTTCAAGGGACAGCGAACTATGGCTACACCTTC.

The chain joins TRBV14 to TRBJ1-3; 8 nucleotides align to TRBD1. V lost 4 bases and J lost 0; bases outside the gene matches: 8. Germline V gives CDR1 SGHDN, CDR2 FVKESK. This CDR3 has 17 amino acids. In nucleotides, the CDR3 is TGTGCCAGCAGCCCTAGGGGGACAGGCCTCTCTGGAAACACCATATATTTT. Encoded protein: CASSPRGTGLSGNTIYF.

The rearrangement joins TRBV2 to TRBJ2-4, with D tentatively TRBD2 (6 bases). Germline values: CDR1 SNHLY, CDR2 FYNNEI. V shed 2 bases and J shed 0 bases, with 8 bases lying between them. The CDR3 contains 15 residues. In DNA, the CDR3 is TGTGCCAGCAGTGAATGGGGAGGAGCCAAAAACATTCAGTACTTC. This gives the protein CASSEWGGAKNIQYF.

This clone showed up just once. V usage is TRBV7-2 and J usage is TRBJ2-5, with 8 nucleotides matching TRBD1. Looked up from germline, CDR1 is SGHTA and CDR2 is FQGNSA. CDR3 length equals 13 residues. V trimming: 3 bases; J trimming: 4 bases; junction bases outside the gene matches: 1. The CDR3 DNA reads as TGTGCCAGCAGCTTCCAGGGGGCAGAGACCCAGTACTTC. It codes for CASSFQGAETQYF.

The V gene is TRBV10-3, the J gene TRBJ1-1; D perhaps matches TRBD1 (5 bases). Germline values: CDR1 ENHRY, CDR2 SYGVKD. CDR3 length: 17 amino acids. The V and J ends lost 10 bases and 3 bases respectively, with 27 bases between them. The DNA for the CDR3 is TGTGCCACCCTCCGGGACTTATATTCCGAGGAGGACACTGAAGCTTTCTTT. It codes for CATLRDLYSEEDTEAFF.

The chain recombines TRBV14 with TRBJ2-3; TRBD2 matches at 8 bases. The V gene end was trimmed by 3 bases and the J gene end by 5 bases; junction bases not matched to a gene: 13. The V gene's germline CDR1 is SGHDN and CDR2 FVKESK. CDR3 length: 17 amino acids. CDR3 sequence (DNA): TGTGCCAGCAGCCACCTGGGACTAGACAGCGGGGGAGATACGCAGTATTTT. Its protein product is CASSHLGLDSGGDTQYF. The full variable domain, with the rest looked up from reference TRBV14 and TRBJ2-3, is EAGVTQFPSHSVIEKGQTVTLRCDPISGHDNLYWYRRVMGKEIKFLLHFVKESKQDESGMPNNRFLAERTGGTYSTLKVQPAELEDSGVYFCASSHLGLDSGGDTQYFGPGTRLTVL.

The chain links TRBV5-1 to TRBJ2-7; D is unresolved. V lost 2 bases to trimming and J lost 2 bases, with 11 bases between them. Germline loops: CDR1 SGHRS, CDR2 YFSETQ. There are 14 residues in the CDR3. CDR3 protein: CASSFSSGAYEQYF. In DNA, the CDR3 is TGCGCCAGCAGCTTTAGTTCCGGAGCCTACGAGCAGTACTTC.

The chain couples TRBV28 to TRBJ2-7; 9 positions match TRBD1. The CDR3 has 16 amino acids. In germline, CDR1 is MDHEN, CDR2 SYDVKM. V lost 3 bases, J lost 5 bases, and 11 bases stayed unmatched. The CDR3 loop is CASSFLPGQGLDEQYF. The CDR3 region has the DNA TGTGCCAGCAGTTTCCTACCGGGACAGGGTCTCGACGAGCAGTACTTC.

V gene TRBV30 combines with J gene TRBJ1-2; D is perhaps TRBD1 (5 bases). The germline V gene has CDR1 GTSNPN and CDR2 SVGIG (reference sequence). The CDR3 has 14 amino acids. Trimming left V 5 bases short and J 4 bases short, with 17 bases between. The CDR3 region has the DNA TGTGCCTGGTCTCTTGGGGGGGTCAGCTATGGCTACACCTTC. As protein: CAWSLGGVSYGYTF. The full variable domain, its missing parts supplied by reference TRBV30 and TRBJ1-2, is SQTIHQWPATLVQPVGSPLSLECTVEGTSNPNLYWYRQAAGRGLQLLFYSVGIGQISSEVPQNLSASRPQDRQFILSSKKLLLSDSGFYLCAWSLGGVSYGYTFGSGTRLTVV.

The rearrangement joins TRBV13 to TRBJ1-4; no firm D call. The germline gives CDR1 PRHDT, CDR2 FYEKMQ (reference sequence). V lost 3 bases and J 3 bases, leaving 14 bases between the germline ends. The CDR3 is 16 amino acids. Here the CDR3 reads CASSFGRGVPNEKLFF. The CDR3 DNA follows: TGTGCCAGCAGCTTCGGACGGGGTGTGCCTAATGAAAAACTGTTTTTT. Drawing the rest from reference TRBV13 and TRBJ1-4, the complete variable domain is AAGVIQSPRHLIKEKRETATLKCYPIPRHDTVYWYQQGPGQDPQFLISFYEKMQSDKGSIPDRFSAQQFSDYHSELNMSSLELGDSALYFCASSFGRGVPNEKLFFGSGTQLSVL.

The chain joins TRBV7-8 to TRBJ2-1; 9 nucleotides match TRBD1. Trimming at V came to 1 base and at J to 5 bases, leaving 9 bases not matched to a gene. Germline V CDR1 and CDR2: SGHVS, FQNEAQ. The CDR3 consists of 17 residues. The chain's CDR3 is CASSLDGTGLGDNEQFF. Here the CDR3 DNA reads TGTGCCAGCAGCTTAGATGGGACAGGGCTTGGCGACAATGAGCAGTTCTTC.

V gene TRBV13 combines with J gene TRBJ2-3, with TRBD2 matching over 12 bases. The germline gives CDR1 PRHDT, CDR2 FYEKMQ (reference sequence). The V and J ends lost 2 bases and 0 bases, in that order; junction bases with no gene match: 6. The CDR3 spans 18 residues. The CDR3 DNA is TGTGCCAGCAGCTTACGACTAGCGGGGGTGGAAAGCACAGATACGCAGTATTTT. It codes for CASSLRLAGVESTDTQYF. The variable domain in full, completed from reference TRBV13 and TRBJ2-3, reads AAGVIQSPRHLIKEKRETATLKCYPIPRHDTVYWYQQGPGQDPQFLISFYEKMQSDKGSIPDRFSAQQFSDYHSELNMSSLELGDSALYFCASSLRLAGVESTDTQYFGPGTRLTVL.

The chain links TRBV7-9 to TRBJ1-4, with D perhaps TRBD1 (5 bases). The ends were cut back, 1 base at V and 7 bases at J, with 13 bases in the middle. Germline V lookup: CDR1 SEHNR, CDR2 FQNEAQ (reference sequence). The CDR3 length is 15 residues. The DNA of the CDR3 is TGTGCCAGCAGCTTAGTGGCATCCGGGGGTGAAAAACTGTTTTTT. Amino acid sequence: CASSLVASGGEKLFF.

About this clone: The junction departs from germline at one end; a sequencing error may be responsible. The rearrangement links TRBV12-5 to TRBJ1-1; unclear D gene. CDR3 size: 12 residues. Germline assignment: CDR1 LGHNT and CDR2 FRNRAP. CDR3 bases: TGTGCTAGTGGTTTACTGAACGCTGAAGCTTTCTTT. As protein: CASGLLNAEAFF. The variable domain in full, with the rest retrieved from reference TRBV12-5 and TRBJ1-1, is DARVTQTPRHKVTEMGQEVTMRCQPILGHNTVFWYRQTMMQGLELLAYFRNRAPLDDSGMPKDRFSAEMPDATLATLKIQPSEPRDSAVYFCASGLLNAEAFFGQGTRLTVV.